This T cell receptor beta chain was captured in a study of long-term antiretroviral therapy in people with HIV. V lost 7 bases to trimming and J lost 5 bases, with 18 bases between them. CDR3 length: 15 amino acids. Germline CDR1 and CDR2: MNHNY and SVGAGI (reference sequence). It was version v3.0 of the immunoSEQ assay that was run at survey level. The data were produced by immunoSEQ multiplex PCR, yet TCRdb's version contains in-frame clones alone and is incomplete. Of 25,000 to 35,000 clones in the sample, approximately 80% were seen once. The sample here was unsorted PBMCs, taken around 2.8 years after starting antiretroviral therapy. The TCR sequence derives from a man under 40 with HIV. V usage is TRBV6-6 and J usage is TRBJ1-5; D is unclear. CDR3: CASTLDMRADQPQHF. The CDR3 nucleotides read TGTGCCAGCACCCTCGACATGAGGGCGGATCAGCCCCAGCATTTT.